The next 2 T cell receptor beta chains were all read from a single sample in a study of blood T cells in healthy people across ages. A second about 7 to 12 cycle PCR used barcoded and J-beta primers. TCRdb reanalysed the 5' RACE reads using MiXCR and keeps one entry per CDR3 protein. The data contain about 780,000 distinct CDR3 sequences, around 68% of them singletons. The specimen was blood. The receptors shown here come from a man aged 25-45 years in good health.

The chain joins TRBV5-1 to TRBJ2-5; 7 nucleotides agree with TRBD1. Germline assignment: CDR1 SGHRS and CDR2 YFSETQ. There are 13 residues in the CDR3. The V gene end was trimmed by 7 bases and the J gene end by 3 bases; junction bases not matched to a gene: 6. The CDR3 protein is CASGDSVKETQYF. In DNA form, the CDR3 reads TGCGCCAGCGGGGACAGCGTAAAAGAGACCCAGTACTTC.

V usage is TRBV3-1 and J usage is TRBJ2-5, with 7 bases that match TRBD1. Germline-derived CDR1 and CDR2 are LGHDT and YNNKEL (reference sequence). This CDR3 region has 14 residues. V lost 8 bases to trimming and J lost 2 bases; unmatched junction nucleotides: 8. This CDR3 reads CASVLTGLQETQYF. CDR3 coding DNA: TGTGCCAGCGTTCTGACAGGGTTACAAGAGACCCAGTACTTC.